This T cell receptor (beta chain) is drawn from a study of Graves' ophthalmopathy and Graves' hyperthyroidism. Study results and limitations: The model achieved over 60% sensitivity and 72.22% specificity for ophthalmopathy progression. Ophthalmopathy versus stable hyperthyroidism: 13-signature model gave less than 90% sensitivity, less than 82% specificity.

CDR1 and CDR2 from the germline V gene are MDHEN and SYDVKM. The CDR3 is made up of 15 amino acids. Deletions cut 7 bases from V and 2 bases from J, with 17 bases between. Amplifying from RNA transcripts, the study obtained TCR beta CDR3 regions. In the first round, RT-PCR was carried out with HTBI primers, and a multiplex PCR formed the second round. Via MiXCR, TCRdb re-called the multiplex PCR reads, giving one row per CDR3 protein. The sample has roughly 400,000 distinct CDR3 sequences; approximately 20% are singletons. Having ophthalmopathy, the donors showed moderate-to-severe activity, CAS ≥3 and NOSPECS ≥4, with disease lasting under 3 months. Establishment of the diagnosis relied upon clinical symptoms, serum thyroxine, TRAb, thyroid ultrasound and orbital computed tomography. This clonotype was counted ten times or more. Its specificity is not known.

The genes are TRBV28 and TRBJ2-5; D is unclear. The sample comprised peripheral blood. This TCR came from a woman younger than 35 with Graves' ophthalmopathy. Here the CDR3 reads CASTTPAEVQETQYF. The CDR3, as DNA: TGTGCCAGCACGACGCCGGCAGAGGTACAAGAGACCCAGTACTTC.